A single sample gave rise to the 30 T cell receptor beta chains below, sequenced in a study of blood T cells in healthy people across ages. For the second PCR, which ran for 7 to 11 cycles, a sample-barcoded 5' primer and a J-beta primer mix were used. TCRdb used MiXCR to reprocess the 5' RACE reads, holding one entry per CDR3 protein. The data show roughly 800,000 distinct CDR3 sequences, approximately 24% seen once. The same data also contributed to another study, on T cells of mothers and their children.

Sequenced sample: blood. All receptors derive from a boy under 18 in good health.

The chain uses TRBV6-5 and TRBJ2-1; D is unclear. Germline V CDR1 and CDR2: MNHEY, SVGAGI. With 8 bases removed from V and 4 bases from J, the gap between germline ends came to 9 bases. The CDR3 length is 12 residues. The chain's CDR3 is CASHGQYNEQFF. CDR3 in DNA: TGTGCCAGCCACGGGCAGTACAATGAGCAGTTCTTC.

There are a few counts of this clonotype. The chain couples TRBV10-3 to TRBJ2-2, with 9 bases matching TRBD2. The germline gives CDR1 ENHRY, CDR2 SYGVKD. The CDR3 consists of 16 residues. V dropped 4 bases and J dropped 4; count of bases not matched to a gene: 7. This CDR3 reads CAISVGKRGATGELFF. The DNA of the CDR3 is TGTGCCATCAGTGTTGGGAAGCGGGGGGCCACCGGGGAGCTGTTTTTT.

This clonotype was seen a handful of times. A read error may produce the germline difference seen at one junction end. The rearrangement uses TRBV2 and TRBJ2-1; no clear D gene. The CDR3 length is 12 residues. Germline values: CDR1 SNHLY, CDR2 FYNNEI. The CDR3 reads CAGSTQAVEQFF. For the CDR3, the DNA is TGTGCCGGCAGCACTCAGGCTGTGGAGCAGTTCTTC.

This chain uses TRBV14 with TRBJ2-1; D is ambiguous. This CDR3 is built from 16 residues. The V and J ends lost 0 bases and 0 bases respectively, with 9 bases between them. CDR1 SGHDN and CDR2 FVKESK come from the germline V gene. CDR3 in amino acids: CASSQDLFFSYNEQFF. CDR3 DNA: TGTGCCAGCAGCCAAGATCTTTTTTTCTCCTACAATGAGCAGTTCTTC.

The rearrangement uses TRBV7-8 and TRBJ1-1; D is perhaps TRBD1 (6 bases). CDR3 length equals 14 residues. Trimming stripped 3 bases from V and 4 bases from J, with 12 bases between. Germline assignment: CDR1 SGHVS and CDR2 FQNEAQ. CDR3 bases: TGTGCCAGCAGCTTTACCGACAGGAGCACTGAAGCTTTCTTT. Translated, it gives CASSFTDRSTEAFF.

This clonotype was picked up a small number of times. This chain connects TRBV2 to TRBJ2-5; 8 bases line up with TRBD1. V lost 6 bases and J lost 1; bases outside the gene matches: 10. Germline CDR1 SNHLY, CDR2 FYNNEI. This CDR3 has 16 amino acids. The CDR3 DNA follows: TGTGCCAGCAGCTTGCACCATGGGACAGGCCAAGAGACCCAGTACTTC. Translated: CASSLHHGTGQETQYF.

This clonotype has only a few counts. The CDR3 loop is CASRERGGIHEQFF. The CDR3 nucleotides are TGTGCCAGCCGCGAGCGGGGGGGCATCCATGAGCAGTTCTTC. This sequence joins TRBV2 and TRBJ2-1, with TRBD2 matching 10 bases. CDR1 and CDR2 from the germline V gene are SNHLY and FYNNEI. Trimming took 8 bases from V and 8 from J; bases not matched to a gene: 9. The CDR3 runs to 14 residues.

The V and J genes are TRBV29-1 and TRBJ2-1, with 12 nucleotides matching TRBD1. The germline V gene encodes CDR1 SQVTM and CDR2 ANQGSEA. V shed 7 bases and J 8 bases; nucleotides not matched to a gene: 9. CDR3 length: 14 residues. DNA for the CDR3: TGCAGCGCGACGGGACAGGGGGCATTGGATGAGCAGTTCTTC. Translating it yields CSATGQGALDEQFF.

This clonotype was counted only a few times. The chain is built from TRBV12-3 or TRBV12-4 and TRBJ1-4; the D gene is possibly TRBD1 (5 bases). This CDR3 is 14 amino acids long. V was clipped by 6 bases and J by 3 bases, with 11 bases between them. The CDR3 region has the DNA TGTGCCAGCAGCCCAGGGCAAGCTAATGAAAAACTGTTTTTT. As protein: CASSPGQANEKLFF.

This rearrangement joins TRBV24-1 to TRBJ2-7; tentatively, D is TRBD1 (5 bases). The CDR3 is 17 amino acids. Germline V gene data show CDR1 as KGHDR and CDR2 as SFDVKD. The V gene lost 3 bases and the J gene lost 5 bases, with 22 bases spanning the gap. The CDR3 here is CATSDPRALIFTHEQYF. For the CDR3, the DNA is TGTGCCACCAGTGATCCCAGGGCCCTTATTTTCACGCACGAGCAGTACTTC.

A few counts support this clonotype. V usage is TRBV2 and J usage is TRBJ2-4; D might be TRBD1 (6 bases). This CDR3 is built from 16 residues. Germline assignment: CDR1 SNHLY and CDR2 FYNNEI. Deletions cut 7 bases from V and 0 bases from J, with 16 bases between. In DNA, the CDR3 is TGTGCCAGCAAGGTCGGGGCAGGGGTAGCCAAAAACATTCAGTACTTC. Translated, it gives CASKVGAGVAKNIQYF.

The genes are TRBV14 and TRBJ2-1; 7 nucleotides agree with TRBD1. J gave up 3 bases and V 0 bases, and 5 bases lay outside the gene matches. This CDR3 comprises 16 residues. Germline V gene data show CDR1 as SGHDN and CDR2 as FVKESK. The CDR3 DNA follows: TGTGCCAGCAGCCAAGACCTGGACAGGTTCTACAATGAGCAGTTCTTC. Amino acids: CASSQDLDRFYNEQFF.

The chain has TRBV28 and TRBJ1-5; 7 bases are a match to TRBD1. CDR1 and CDR2 (germline): MDHEN, SYDVKM. V was pared by 5 bases and J by 0 bases, with 13 bases of the junction left unmatched. CDR3 length equals 18 residues. CDR3 in amino acids: CASSPHTGAAYSNQPQHF. In DNA, the CDR3 is TGTGCCAGCAGTCCGCACACAGGGGCTGCTTATAGCAATCAGCCCCAGCATTTT. The full variable domain, with the rest looked up from reference TRBV28 and TRBJ1-5, is DVKVTQSSRYLVKRTGEKVFLECVQDMDHENMFWYRQDPGLGLRLIYFSYDVKMKEKGDIPEGYSVSREKKERFSLILESASTNQTSMYLCASSPHTGAAYSNQPQHFGDGTRLSIL.

This clonotype was recorded many times. The chain combines TRBV23-1 with TRBJ2-5; D remains ambiguous. TRBV23-1 has ORF status, its function being uncertain. V lost 1 base and J 7 bases, leaving 19 bases between the germline ends. This CDR3 is 16 amino acids long. CDR3 DNA: TGCGCCAGCAGTCAATGGGTTGGCCGGATACTCGGGACCCAGTACTTC. Translating it yields CASSQWVGRILGTQYF.

The chain has TRBV3-1 and TRBJ1-1; D gene unclear. The length of the CDR3 is 13 residues. With 0 bases removed from V and 8 bases from J, the gap between germline ends came to 10 bases. The germline V gene encodes CDR1 LGHDT and CDR2 YNNKEL (reference sequence). The chain's CDR3 is CASSQETQAEAFF. The CDR3 nucleotides read TGTGCCAGCAGCCAAGAAACTCAGGCGGAAGCTTTCTTT.

This clonotype came up a few times. The chain is built from TRBV20-1 and TRBJ2-5, with D uncertain. The DNA end is more similar to TRBJ2-7, so the J call may be wrong. The germline V gene has CDR1 DFQATT and CDR2 SNEGSKA (reference sequence). The CDR3 has 11 amino acids. CDR3 sequence reads: CSASRNYEQYF. The CDR3 DNA sequence: TGCAGTGCTAGCCGGAATTACGAGCAGTACTTC.

The gene calls are TRBV11-2 and TRBJ2-7; D is possibly TRBD1 (6 bases). Germline V gene sequence: CDR1 SGHAT, CDR2 FQNNGV. The V and J ends lost 4 bases and 6 bases respectively, with 22 bases between them. CDR3 length: 16 residues. The CDR3 sequence: CASSSGPTTGLSEQYF. CDR3 bases: TGTGCCAGCAGCTCCGGCCCCACTACAGGGTTAAGCGAGCAGTACTTC.

V is TRBV11-2 and J is TRBJ2-3; 14 bases match TRBD2. The V segment lost 5 bases and the J segment 1 base; nucleotides outside the gene matches: 8. Germline CDR1 SGHAT, CDR2 FQNNGV. The CDR3 consists of 18 residues. The CDR3, as DNA: TGTGCCAGCAGCGAGGGGACTAGCGGGAGCCGGGGCACAGATACGCAGTATTTT. Its translation: CASSEGTSGSRGTDTQYF.

This clonotype has more than one count but fewer than ten. The chain is built from TRBV3-1 and TRBJ2-4, with 7 bases lining up with TRBD1. J was trimmed by 7 bases and V by 3 bases; bases with no gene match: 3. This CDR3 is built from 13 residues. From germline, CDR1 is LGHDT and CDR2 YNNKEL (reference sequence). For the CDR3, the DNA is TGTGCCAGCAGCCATGACAGGGTGAACATTCAGTACTTC. It encodes CASSHDRVNIQYF.

The chain recombines TRBV10-1 with TRBJ2-1; D perhaps matches TRBD1 (6 bases). V was pared by 3 bases and J by 6 bases, with 18 bases between. The CDR3 has 16 amino acids. Germline CDR1 and CDR2: WNHNN and SYGVQD (reference sequence). This chain's CDR3 is CASSESLGAGSNEQFF. The CDR3 DNA reads TGCGCCAGCAGTGAATCGCTGGGGGCAGGGAGCAATGAGCAGTTCTTC.

This clonotype was detected a few times. The chain carries TRBV7-2 and TRBJ2-4, with D possibly called TRBD1 or TRBD2 (5 bases each). The CDR3 loop spans 14 amino acids. The germline V gene encodes CDR1 SGHTA and CDR2 FQGNSA. Between the trimmed V and J ends, which lost 6 bases and 8 bases, there was a span of 17 bases. The CDR3 nucleotides read TGTGCCAGCAGTCCCCAGGCCATGGGGGACATTCAGTACTTC. This encodes CASSPQAMGDIQYF.

V and J are TRBV10-3 and TRBJ2-5; maybe TRBD1 (5 bases). The J call may be in error: the DNA end matches TRBJ2-1 better. In germline, CDR1 is ENHRY, CDR2 SYGVKD. The CDR3 loop spans 13 amino acids. CDR3 sequence reads: CAIKRGTTDEQFF. The CDR3 DNA is TGTGCCATCAAAAGGGGAACAACCGATGAGCAGTTCTTC.

This rearrangement joins TRBV6-6 to TRBJ2-5; 10 bases are a match to TRBD1. The end of the DNA fits TRBJ2-7 better, so the J call may be wrong. The CDR3 spans 15 residues. Germline V gives CDR1 MNHNY, CDR2 SVGAGI (reference sequence). The CDR3 region has the DNA TGTGCCAGCAGGGACGGGACAGGGGCGACCTACGAGCAGTACTTC. Translated, it gives CASRDGTGATYEQYF.

This chain joins TRBV10-3 and TRBJ2-7, with TRBD2 identical over 13 bases. The CDR3 runs to 15 residues. Germline V lookup: CDR1 ENHRY, CDR2 SYGVKD. J was trimmed by 4 bases and V by 4 bases; bases with no gene match: 4. The CDR3 here is CAISAGLAGEYEQYF. As DNA, the CDR3 is TGTGCCATCAGTGCAGGACTAGCGGGGGAGTACGAGCAGTACTTC.

This clonotype was detected only once. The V gene is TRBV6-1, the J gene TRBJ2-4, with a possible D match to TRBD2 (6 bases). With 4 bases removed from V and 0 bases from J, the gap between germline ends came to 10 bases. The CDR3 is made up of 15 amino acids. Germline V gene lookup returns CDR1 MNHNS and CDR2 SASEGT. CDR3 sequence reads: CASSAREIAKNIQYF. The CDR3 DNA reads as TGTGCCAGCAGTGCCCGGGAGATAGCCAAAAACATTCAGTACTTC.

The chain links TRBV5-4 to TRBJ2-2; the D call may be TRBD1 or TRBD2 (5 bases each). The germline CDR1 and CDR2 sequences are SGHNT and YYREEE (reference sequence). Trimming removed 5 bases at V and 4 bases at J, with 12 bases between. This CDR3 comprises 14 residues. The CDR3 coding sequence is TGTGCCAGCAGTTCCGGGACCACCACCGGGGAGCTGTTTTTT. Translation: CASSSGTTTGELFF.

This chain uses TRBV5-4 with TRBJ2-5; D gene unclear. This CDR3 is 15 amino acids long. The V and J ends lost 0 bases and 2 bases respectively, with 11 bases between them. Germline V gene data show CDR1 as SGHNT and CDR2 as YYREEE (reference sequence). The CDR3 loop is CASSLVVAEQETQYF. The CDR3, as DNA: TGTGCCAGCAGCTTGGTTGTGGCGGAGCAAGAGACCCAGTACTTC.

V usage is TRBV28 and J usage is TRBJ2-5; D might be TRBD2 (6 bases). The DNA end lines up better with TRBJ2-7; the J call may be wrong. The length of the CDR3 is 15 residues. CDR1 and CDR2 (germline): MDHEN, SYDVKM. The CDR3: CASTVGTPRVYEQYF. The CDR3 DNA is TGTGCCAGCACCGTCGGGACTCCAAGGGTCTACGAGCAGTACTTC.

The rearrangement links TRBV18 to TRBJ1-5; D is undetermined. The CDR3 loop spans 16 amino acids. V was trimmed by 3 bases and J by 2 bases, leaving 14 bases between them. Germline loops: CDR1 KGHSH, CDR2 LQKENI. The CDR3 coding sequence is TGTGCCAGCTCACCCCCAGACTACGATCGCAATCAGCCCCAGCATTTT. Its protein is CASSPPDYDRNQPQHF.

At least ten counts were recorded for this clonotype. A junction boundary mismatches the germline segment, possibly from a read error. The chain combines TRBV12-3 or TRBV12-4 with TRBJ2-7; the D gene is possibly TRBD1 (6 bases). CDR3 length equals 14 residues. The CDR3 loop reads CASSLGQTFYEQYF. Written as DNA, the CDR3 is TGTGCCAGCAGCTTAGGACAGACCTTCTACGAGCAGTACTTC.